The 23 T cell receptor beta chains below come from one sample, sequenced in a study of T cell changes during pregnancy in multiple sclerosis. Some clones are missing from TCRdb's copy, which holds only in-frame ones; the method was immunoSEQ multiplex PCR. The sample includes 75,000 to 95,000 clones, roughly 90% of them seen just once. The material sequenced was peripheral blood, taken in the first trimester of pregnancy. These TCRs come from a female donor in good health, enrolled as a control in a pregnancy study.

DNA of the CDR3: TGTGCCAGCAGCTCCAGACAAGAGACCCAGTACTTC. Protein sequence: CASSSRQETQYF. The chain recombines TRBV7-9 with TRBJ2-5; no clear D. Trimming removed 4 bases from V and 2 bases from J, with 5 bases in between. This CDR3 has 12 residues. Germline V gene sequence: CDR1 SEHNR, CDR2 FQNEAQ (reference sequence). The whole variable domain, filled in from reference TRBV7-9 and TRBJ2-5, reads DTGVSQNPRHKITKRGQNVTFRCDPISEHNRLYWYRQTLGQGPEFLTYFQNEAQLEKSRLLSDRFSAERPKGSFSTLEIQRTEQGDSAMYLCASSSRQETQYFGPGTRLLVL.

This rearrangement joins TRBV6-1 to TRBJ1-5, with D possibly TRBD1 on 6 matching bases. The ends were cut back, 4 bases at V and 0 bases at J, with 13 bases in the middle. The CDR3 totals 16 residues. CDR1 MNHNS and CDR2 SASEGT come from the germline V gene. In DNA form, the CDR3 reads TGTGCCAGCAGTGGAGCAGGGGCTTATAGCAATCAGCCCCAGCATTTT. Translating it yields CASSGAGAYSNQPQHF.

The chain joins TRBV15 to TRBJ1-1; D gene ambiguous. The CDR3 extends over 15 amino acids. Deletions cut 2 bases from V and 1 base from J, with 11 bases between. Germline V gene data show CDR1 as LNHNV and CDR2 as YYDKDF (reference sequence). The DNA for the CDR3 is TGTGCCACCAGCAGACCCCGAGGAGGGAACACTGAAGCTTTCTTT. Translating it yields CATSRPRGGNTEAFF.

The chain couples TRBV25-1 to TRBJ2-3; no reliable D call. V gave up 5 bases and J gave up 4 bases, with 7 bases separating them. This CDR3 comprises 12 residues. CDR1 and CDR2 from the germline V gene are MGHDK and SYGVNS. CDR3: CASSLSPDTQYF. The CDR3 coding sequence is TGTGCCAGCAGTCTCTCCCCAGATACGCAGTATTTT. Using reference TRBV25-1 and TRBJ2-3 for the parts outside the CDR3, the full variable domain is EADIYQTPRYLVIGTGKKITLECSQTMGHDKMYWYQQDPGMELHLIHYSYGVNSTEKGDLSSESTVSRIRTEHFPLTLESARPSHTSQYLCASSLSPDTQYFGPGTRLTVL.

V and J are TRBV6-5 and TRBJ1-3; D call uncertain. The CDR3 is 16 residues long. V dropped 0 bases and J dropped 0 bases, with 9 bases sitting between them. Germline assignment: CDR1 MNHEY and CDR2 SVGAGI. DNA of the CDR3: TGTGCCAGCAGTTACTCGAGGGAATACTCTGGAAACACCATATATTTT. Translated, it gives CASSYSREYSGNTIYF.

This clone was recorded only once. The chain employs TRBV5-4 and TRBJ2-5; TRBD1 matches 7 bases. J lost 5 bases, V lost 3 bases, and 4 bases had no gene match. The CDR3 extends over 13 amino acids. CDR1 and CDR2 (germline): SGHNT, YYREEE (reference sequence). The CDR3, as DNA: TGTGCCAGCAGCTCGACAGGGCGGGAGACCCAGTACTTC. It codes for CASSSTGRETQYF. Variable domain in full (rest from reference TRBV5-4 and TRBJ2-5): ETGVTQSPTHLIKTRGQQVTLRCSSQSGHNTVSWYQQALGQGPQFIFQYYREEENGRGNFPPRFSGLQFPNYSSELNVNALELDDSALYLCASSSTGRETQYFGPGTRLLVL.

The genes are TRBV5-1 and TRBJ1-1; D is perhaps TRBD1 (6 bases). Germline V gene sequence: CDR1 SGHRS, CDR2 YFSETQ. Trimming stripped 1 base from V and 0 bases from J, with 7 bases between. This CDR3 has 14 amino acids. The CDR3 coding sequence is TGCGCCAGCAGCTTGTCAGGGGTGAACACTGAAGCTTTCTTT. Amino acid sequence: CASSLSGVNTEAFF.

The CDR3 coding sequence is TGTGCCAGCGGCCAACAGGGTGTTAGTTCACCCCTCCACTTT. Its translation: CASGQQGVSSPLHF. The gene calls are TRBV27 and TRBJ1-6; maybe TRBD1 (6 bases). V was clipped by 8 bases and J by 9 bases, with 17 bases between them. The length of the CDR3 is 14 residues. CDR1 MNHEY and CDR2 SMNVEV come from the germline V gene (reference sequence).

The CDR3 nucleotides read TGTGCCAGCTCCATGGGACAGATCACAGATACGCAGTATTTT. Amino acid sequence: CASSMGQITDTQYF. The chain couples TRBV6-4 to TRBJ2-3, with 7 nucleotides matching TRBD1. V trimming: 8 bases; J trimming: 2 bases; junction bases outside the gene matches: 7. The CDR3 is 14 residues long. CDR1 MRHNA and CDR2 SNTAGT come from the germline V gene.

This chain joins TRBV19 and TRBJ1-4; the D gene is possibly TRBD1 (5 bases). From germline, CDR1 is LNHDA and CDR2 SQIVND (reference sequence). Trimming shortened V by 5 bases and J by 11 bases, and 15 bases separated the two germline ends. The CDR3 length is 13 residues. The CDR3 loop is CASSVGQGGKLFF. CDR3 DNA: TGTGCCAGTAGTGTCGGGCAGGGAGGCAAACTGTTTTTT.

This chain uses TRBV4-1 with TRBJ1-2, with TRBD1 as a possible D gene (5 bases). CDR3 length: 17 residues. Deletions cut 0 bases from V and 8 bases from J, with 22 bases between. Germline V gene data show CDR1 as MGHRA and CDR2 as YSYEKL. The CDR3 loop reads CASSQESVSRVVRGYTF. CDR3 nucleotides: TGCGCCAGCAGCCAAGAGTCTGTGAGCAGGGTAGTTCGCGGCTACACCTTC.

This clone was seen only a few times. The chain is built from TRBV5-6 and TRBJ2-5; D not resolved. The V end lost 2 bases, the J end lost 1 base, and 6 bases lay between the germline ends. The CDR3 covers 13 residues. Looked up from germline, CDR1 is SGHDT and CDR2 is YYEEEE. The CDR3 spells CASSFGGQETQYF. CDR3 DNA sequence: TGTGCCAGCAGCTTTGGCGGCCAAGAGACCCAGTACTTC.

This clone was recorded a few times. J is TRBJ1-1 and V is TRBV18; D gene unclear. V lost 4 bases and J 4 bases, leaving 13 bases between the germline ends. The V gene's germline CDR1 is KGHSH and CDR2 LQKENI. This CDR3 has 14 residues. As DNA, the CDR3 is TGTGCCAGCTCACGGCTCGCAGGCCCCACTGAAGCTTTCTTT. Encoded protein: CASSRLAGPTEAFF.

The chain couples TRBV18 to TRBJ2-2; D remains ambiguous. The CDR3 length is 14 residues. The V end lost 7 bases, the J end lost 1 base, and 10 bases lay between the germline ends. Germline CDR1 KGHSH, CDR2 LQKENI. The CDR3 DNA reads TGTGCCAGCTTACCCCCCCGGAACACCGGGGAGCTGTTTTTT. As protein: CASLPPRNTGELFF. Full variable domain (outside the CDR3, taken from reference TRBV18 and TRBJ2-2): NAGVMQNPRHLVRRRGQEARLRCSPMKGHSHVYWYRQLPEEGLKFMVYLQKENIIDESGMPKERFSAEFPKEGPSILRIQQVVRGDSAAYFCASLPPRNTGELFFGEGSRLTVL.

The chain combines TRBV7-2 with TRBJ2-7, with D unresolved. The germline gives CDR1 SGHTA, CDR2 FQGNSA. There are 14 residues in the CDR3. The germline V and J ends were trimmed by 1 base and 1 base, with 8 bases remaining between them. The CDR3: CASSLGGGSYEQYF. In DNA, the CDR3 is TGTGCCAGCAGCTTAGGAGGCGGATCCTACGAGCAGTACTTC. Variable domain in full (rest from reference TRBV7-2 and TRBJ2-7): GAGVSQSPSNKVTEKGKDVELRCDPISGHTALYWYRQSLGQGLEFLIYFQGNSAPDKSGLPSDRFSAERTGGSVSTLTIQRTQQEDSAVYLCASSLGGGSYEQYFGPGTRLTVT.

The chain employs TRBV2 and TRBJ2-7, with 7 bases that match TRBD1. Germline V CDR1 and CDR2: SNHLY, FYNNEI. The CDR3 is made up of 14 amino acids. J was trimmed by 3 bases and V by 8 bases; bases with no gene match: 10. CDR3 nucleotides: TGTGCCAGCCTTTCGACAGGGCAAAGCTACGAGCAGTACTTC. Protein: CASLSTGQSYEQYF. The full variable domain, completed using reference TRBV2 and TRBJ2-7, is EPEVTQTPSHQVTQMGQEVILRCVPISNHLYFYWYRQILGQKVEFLVSFYNNEISEKSEIFDDQFSVERPDGSNFTLKIRSTKLEDSAMYFCASLSTGQSYEQYFGPGTRLTVT.

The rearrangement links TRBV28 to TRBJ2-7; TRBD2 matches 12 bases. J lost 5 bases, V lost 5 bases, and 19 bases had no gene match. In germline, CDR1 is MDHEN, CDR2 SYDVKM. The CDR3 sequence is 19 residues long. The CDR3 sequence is CASSGLTSGRGGSGDEQYF. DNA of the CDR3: TGTGCCAGCAGTGGACTGACTAGCGGGAGAGGGGGGTCTGGGGACGAGCAGTACTTC.

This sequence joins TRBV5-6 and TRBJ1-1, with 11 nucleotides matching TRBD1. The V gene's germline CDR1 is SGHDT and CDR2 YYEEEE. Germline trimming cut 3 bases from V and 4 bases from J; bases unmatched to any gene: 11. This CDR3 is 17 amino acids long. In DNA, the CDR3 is TGTGCCAGCAGCTACGGGTGGACAGGGGGCTTGGGCACTGAAGCTTTCTTT. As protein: CASSYGWTGGLGTEAFF.

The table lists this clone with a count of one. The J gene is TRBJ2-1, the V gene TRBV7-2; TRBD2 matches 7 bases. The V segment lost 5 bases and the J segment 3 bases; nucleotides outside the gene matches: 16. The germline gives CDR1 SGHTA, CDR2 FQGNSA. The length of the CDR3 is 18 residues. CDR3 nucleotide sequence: TGTGCCAGCAGCCCCCGAGGTGGGGGGGGACCTGTCTACAATGAGCAGTTCTTC. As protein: CASSPRGGGGPVYNEQFF.

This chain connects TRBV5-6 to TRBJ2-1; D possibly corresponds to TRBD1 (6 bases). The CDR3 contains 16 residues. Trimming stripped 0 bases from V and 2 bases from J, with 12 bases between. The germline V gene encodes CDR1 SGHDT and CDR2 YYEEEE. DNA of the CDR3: TGTGCCAGCAGCTTGGAGGGGGTTCGGGCCTACAATGAGCAGTTCTTC. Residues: CASSLEGVRAYNEQFF.

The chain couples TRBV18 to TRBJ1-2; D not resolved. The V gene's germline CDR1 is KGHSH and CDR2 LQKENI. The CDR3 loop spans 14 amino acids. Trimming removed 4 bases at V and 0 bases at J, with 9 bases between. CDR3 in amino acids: CASSHSGANYGYTF. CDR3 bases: TGTGCCAGCTCACACTCAGGTGCTAACTATGGCTACACCTTC. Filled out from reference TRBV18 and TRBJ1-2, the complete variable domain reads NAGVMQNPRHLVRRRGQEARLRCSPMKGHSHVYWYRQLPEEGLKFMVYLQKENIIDESGMPKERFSAEFPKEGPSILRIQQVVRGDSAAYFCASSHSGANYGYTFGSGTRLTVV.

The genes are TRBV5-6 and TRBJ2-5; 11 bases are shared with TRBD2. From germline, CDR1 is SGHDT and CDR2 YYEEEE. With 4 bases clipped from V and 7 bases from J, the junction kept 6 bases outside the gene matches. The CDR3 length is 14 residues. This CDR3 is CASSQVSGGATQYF. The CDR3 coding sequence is TGTGCCAGCAGCCAAGTTAGCGGGGGGGCGACCCAGTACTTC.

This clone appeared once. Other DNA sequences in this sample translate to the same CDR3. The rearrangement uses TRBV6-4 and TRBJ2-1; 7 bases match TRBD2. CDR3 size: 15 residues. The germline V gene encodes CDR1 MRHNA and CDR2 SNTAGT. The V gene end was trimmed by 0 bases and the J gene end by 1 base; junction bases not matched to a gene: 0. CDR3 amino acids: CASSDSAGSYNEQFF. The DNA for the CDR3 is TGTGCCAGCAGTGACTCAGCGGGGTCCTACAATGAGCAGTTCTTC.